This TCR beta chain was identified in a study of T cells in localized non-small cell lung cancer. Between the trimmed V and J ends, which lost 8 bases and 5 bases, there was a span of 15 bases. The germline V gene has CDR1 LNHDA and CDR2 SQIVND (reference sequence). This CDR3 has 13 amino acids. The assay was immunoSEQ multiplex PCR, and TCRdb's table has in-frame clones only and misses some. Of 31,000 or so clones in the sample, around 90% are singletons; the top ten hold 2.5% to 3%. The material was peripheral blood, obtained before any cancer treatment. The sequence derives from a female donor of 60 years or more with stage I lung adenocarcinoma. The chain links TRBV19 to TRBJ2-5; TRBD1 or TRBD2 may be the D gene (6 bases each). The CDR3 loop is CASGNRAGETQYF. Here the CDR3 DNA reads TGTGCCAGTGGGAACAGGGCGGGGGAGACCCAGTACTTC.